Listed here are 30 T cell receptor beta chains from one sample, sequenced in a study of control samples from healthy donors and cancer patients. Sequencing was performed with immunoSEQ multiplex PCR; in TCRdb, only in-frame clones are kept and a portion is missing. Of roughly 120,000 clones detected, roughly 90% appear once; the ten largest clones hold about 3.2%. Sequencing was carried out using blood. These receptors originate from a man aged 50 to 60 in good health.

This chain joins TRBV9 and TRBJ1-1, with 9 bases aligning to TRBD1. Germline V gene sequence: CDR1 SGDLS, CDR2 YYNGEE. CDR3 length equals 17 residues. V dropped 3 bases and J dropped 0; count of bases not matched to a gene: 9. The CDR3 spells CASSGDRGVGVNTEAFF. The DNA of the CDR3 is TGTGCCAGCAGCGGCGACAGGGGGGTAGGTGTGAACACTGAAGCTTTCTTT.

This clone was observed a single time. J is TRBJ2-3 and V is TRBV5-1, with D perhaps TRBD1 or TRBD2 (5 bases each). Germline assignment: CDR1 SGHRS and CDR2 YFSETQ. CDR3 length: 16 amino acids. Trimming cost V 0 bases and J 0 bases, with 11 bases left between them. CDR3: CASSLAGAASTDTQYF. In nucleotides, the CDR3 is TGCGCCAGCAGCTTGGCCGGGGCCGCAAGCACAGATACGCAGTATTTT.

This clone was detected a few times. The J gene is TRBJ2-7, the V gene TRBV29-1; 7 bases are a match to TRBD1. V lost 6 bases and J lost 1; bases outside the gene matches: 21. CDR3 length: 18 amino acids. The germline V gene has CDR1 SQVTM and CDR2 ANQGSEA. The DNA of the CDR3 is TGCAGCGTCATGAAGCTTCGACAGGGAGAAAGGATTTCCTACGAGCAGTACTTC. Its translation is CSVMKLRQGERISYEQYF.

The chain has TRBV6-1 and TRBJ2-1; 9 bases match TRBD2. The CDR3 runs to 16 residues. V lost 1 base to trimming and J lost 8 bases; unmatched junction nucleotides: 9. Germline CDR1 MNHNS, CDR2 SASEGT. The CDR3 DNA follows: TGTGCCAGCAGTGAAGGGGTGCGGGGGGGCCAGTATGAGCAGTTCTTC. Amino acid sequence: CASSEGVRGGQYEQFF.

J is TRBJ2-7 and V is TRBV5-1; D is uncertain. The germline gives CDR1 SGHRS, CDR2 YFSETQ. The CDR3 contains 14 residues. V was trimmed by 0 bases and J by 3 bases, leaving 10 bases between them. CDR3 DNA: TGCGCCAGCAGCTTGGATTCAGAATTCTACGAGCAGTACTTC. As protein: CASSLDSEFYEQYF.

Written as DNA, the CDR3 is TGTGCCAGCAGTCCAGAAGGACAGGGTCGATCGAGGGAGCAGTTCTTC. The encoded protein is CASSPEGQGRSREQFF. The rearrangement uses TRBV7-9 and TRBJ2-1; TRBD1 matches at 8 bases. This CDR3 region has 16 residues. With V trimmed by 6 bases and J by 10 bases, 17 bases remained unmatched. CDR1 and CDR2 (germline): SEHNR, FQNEAQ (reference sequence).

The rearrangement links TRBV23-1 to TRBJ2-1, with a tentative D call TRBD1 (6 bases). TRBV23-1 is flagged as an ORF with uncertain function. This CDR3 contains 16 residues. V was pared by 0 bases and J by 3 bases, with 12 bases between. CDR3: CASSQSNRTDYNEQFF. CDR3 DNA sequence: TGCGCCAGCAGTCAATCGAACAGGACAGACTACAATGAGCAGTTCTTC.

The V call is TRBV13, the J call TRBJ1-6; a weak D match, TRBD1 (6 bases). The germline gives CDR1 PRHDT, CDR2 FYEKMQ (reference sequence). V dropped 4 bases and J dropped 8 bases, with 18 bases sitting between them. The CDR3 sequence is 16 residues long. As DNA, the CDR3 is TGTGCCAGCAGCTCGCGTACAGGGAGTCCCGATTCACCCCTCCACTTT. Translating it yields CASSSRTGSPDSPLHF.

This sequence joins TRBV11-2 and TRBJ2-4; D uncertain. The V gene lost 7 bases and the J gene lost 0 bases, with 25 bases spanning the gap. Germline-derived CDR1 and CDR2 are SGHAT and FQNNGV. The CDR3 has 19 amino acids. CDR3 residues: CASTPWFERSQLAKNIQYF. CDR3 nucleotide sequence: TGTGCCAGCACCCCATGGTTCGAAAGATCCCAACTAGCCAAAAACATTCAGTACTTC.

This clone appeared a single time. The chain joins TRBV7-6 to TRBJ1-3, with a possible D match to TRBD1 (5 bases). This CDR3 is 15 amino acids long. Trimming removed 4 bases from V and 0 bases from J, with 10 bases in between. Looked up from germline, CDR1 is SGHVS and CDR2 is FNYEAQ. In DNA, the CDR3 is TGTGCCAGCAGCTCATGGGGGGGCTCTGGAAACACCATATATTTT. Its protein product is CASSSWGGSGNTIYF.

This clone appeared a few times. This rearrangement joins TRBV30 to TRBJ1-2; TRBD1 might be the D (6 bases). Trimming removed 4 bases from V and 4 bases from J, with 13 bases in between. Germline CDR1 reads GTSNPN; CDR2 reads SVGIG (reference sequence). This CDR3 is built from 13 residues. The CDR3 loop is CAWTTQGVYGYTF. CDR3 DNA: TGTGCCTGGACCACACAGGGAGTCTATGGCTACACCTTC. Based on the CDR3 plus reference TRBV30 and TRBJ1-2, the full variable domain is SQTIHQWPATLVQPVGSPLSLECTVEGTSNPNLYWYRQAAGRGLQLLFYSVGIGQISSEVPQNLSASRPQDRQFILSSKKLLLSDSGFYLCAWTTQGVYGYTFGSGTRLTVV.

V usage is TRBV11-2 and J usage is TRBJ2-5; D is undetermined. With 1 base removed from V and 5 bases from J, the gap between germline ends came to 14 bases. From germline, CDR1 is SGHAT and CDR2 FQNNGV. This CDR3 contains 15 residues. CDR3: CASSLAVREDETQYF. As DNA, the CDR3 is TGTGCCAGCAGCTTAGCAGTGCGAGAAGACGAGACCCAGTACTTC.

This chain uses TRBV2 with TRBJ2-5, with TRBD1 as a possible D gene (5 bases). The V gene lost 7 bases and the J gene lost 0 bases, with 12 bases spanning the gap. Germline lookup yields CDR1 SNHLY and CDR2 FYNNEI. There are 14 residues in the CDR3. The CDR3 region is CASKRGRDQETQYF. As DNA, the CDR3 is TGTGCCAGCAAAAGGGGCAGGGACCAAGAGACCCAGTACTTC. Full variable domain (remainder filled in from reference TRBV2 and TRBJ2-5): EPEVTQTPSHQVTQMGQEVILRCVPISNHLYFYWYRQILGQKVEFLVSFYNNEISEKSEIFDDQFSVERPDGSNFTLKIRSTKLEDSAMYFCASKRGRDQETQYFGPGTRLLVL.

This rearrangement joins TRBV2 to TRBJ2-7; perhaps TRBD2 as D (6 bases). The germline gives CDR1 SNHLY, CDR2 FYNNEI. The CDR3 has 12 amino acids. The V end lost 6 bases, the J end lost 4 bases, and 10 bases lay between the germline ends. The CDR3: CASSGTQYEQYF. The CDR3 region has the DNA TGTGCCAGCAGCGGGACTCAATACGAGCAGTACTTC.

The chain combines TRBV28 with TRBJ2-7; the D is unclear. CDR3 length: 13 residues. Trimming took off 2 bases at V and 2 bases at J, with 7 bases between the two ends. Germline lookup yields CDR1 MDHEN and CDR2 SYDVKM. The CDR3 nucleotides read TGTGCCAGCAGTTTACTGCAGACCTACGAGCAGTACTTC. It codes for CASSLLQTYEQYF.

CDR3 bases: TGTGCCACCAGTGAGAACACAGGGGGCCTGGAGCCCCAGCATTTT. Amino acid sequence: CATSENTGGLEPQHF. This chain links TRBV24-1 with TRBJ1-5, with TRBD1 matching over 9 bases. The J segment lost 8 bases and the V segment lost 4 bases, leaving 8 bases of the junction unmatched. The length of the CDR3 is 15 residues. Germline V CDR1 and CDR2: KGHDR, SFDVKD.

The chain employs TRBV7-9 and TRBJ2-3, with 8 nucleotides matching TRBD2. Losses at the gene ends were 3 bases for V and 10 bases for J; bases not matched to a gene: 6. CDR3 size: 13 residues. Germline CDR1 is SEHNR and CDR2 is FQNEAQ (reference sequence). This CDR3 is CASSFESGLAQYF. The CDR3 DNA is TGTGCCAGCAGCTTTGAATCGGGACTAGCGCAGTATTTT.

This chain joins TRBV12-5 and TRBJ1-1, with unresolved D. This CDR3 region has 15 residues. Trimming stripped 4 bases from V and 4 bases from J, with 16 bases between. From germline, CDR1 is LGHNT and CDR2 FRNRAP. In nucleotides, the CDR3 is TGTGCTAGTGGTTCTAACTGGTTAGTGGGCACTGAAGCTTTCTTT. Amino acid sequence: CASGSNWLVGTEAFF.

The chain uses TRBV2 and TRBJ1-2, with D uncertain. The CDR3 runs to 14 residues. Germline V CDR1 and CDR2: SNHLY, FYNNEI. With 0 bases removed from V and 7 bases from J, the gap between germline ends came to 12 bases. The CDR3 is CASSEAVGLSGYTF. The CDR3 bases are TGTGCCAGCAGTGAAGCGGTGGGGTTGTCTGGCTACACCTTC. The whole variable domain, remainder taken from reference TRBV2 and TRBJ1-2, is EPEVTQTPSHQVTQMGQEVILRCVPISNHLYFYWYRQILGQKVEFLVSFYNNEISEKSEIFDDQFSVERPDGSNFTLKIRSTKLEDSAMYFCASSEAVGLSGYTFGSGTRLTVV.

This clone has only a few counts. The CDR3 bases are TGTGCCAGCAGCGGATCAGGGGGGGCAGAGACCCAGTACTTC. It specifies CASSGSGGAETQYF. The chain links TRBV5-4 to TRBJ2-5, with D perhaps TRBD1 or TRBD2 (7 bases each). Between the trimmed V and J ends, which lost 4 bases and 4 bases, there was a span of 14 bases. Germline V gene data show CDR1 as SGHNT and CDR2 as YYREEE (reference sequence). The CDR3 has 14 amino acids.

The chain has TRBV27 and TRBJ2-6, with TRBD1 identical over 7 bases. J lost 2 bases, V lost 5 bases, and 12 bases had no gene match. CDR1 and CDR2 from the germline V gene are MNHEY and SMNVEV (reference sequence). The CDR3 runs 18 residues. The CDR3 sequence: CASSRNLTTGAGANVLTF. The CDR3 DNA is TGTGCCAGCAGTCGAAACCTCACAACAGGGGCTGGGGCCAACGTCCTGACTTTC.

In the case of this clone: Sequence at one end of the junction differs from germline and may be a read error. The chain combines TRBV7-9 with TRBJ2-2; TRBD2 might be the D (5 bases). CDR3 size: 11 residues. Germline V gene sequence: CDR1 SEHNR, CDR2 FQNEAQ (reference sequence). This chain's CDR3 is CASSQTGELFF. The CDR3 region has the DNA TGTGCCAGCAGCCAGACCGGGGAGTTGTTTTTT. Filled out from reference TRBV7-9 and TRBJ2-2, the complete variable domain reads DTGVSQNPRHKITKRGQNVTFRCDPISEHNRLYWYRQTLGQGPEFLTYFQNEAQLEKSRLLSDRFSAERPKGSFSTLEIQRTEQGDSAMYLCASSQTGELFFGEGSRLTVL.

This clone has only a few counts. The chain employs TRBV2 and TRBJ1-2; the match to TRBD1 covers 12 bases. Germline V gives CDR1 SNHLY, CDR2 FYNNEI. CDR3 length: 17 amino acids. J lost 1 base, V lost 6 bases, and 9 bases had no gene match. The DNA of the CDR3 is TGTGCCAGCAGCTCCGGGACAGGGGGCGTCCTTAACTATGGCTACACCTTC. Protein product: CASSSGTGGVLNYGYTF.

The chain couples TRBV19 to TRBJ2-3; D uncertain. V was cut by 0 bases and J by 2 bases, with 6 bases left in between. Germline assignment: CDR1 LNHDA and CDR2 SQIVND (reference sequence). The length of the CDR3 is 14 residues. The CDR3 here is CASSIDHSTDTQYF. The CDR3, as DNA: TGTGCCAGTAGTATAGATCATTCCACAGATACGCAGTATTTT.

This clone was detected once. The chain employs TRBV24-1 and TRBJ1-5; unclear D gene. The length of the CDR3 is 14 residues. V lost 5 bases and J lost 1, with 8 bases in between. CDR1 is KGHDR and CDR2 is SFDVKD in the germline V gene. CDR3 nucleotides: TGTGCCACCAGTGCCGGGTCCAGCAATCAGCCCCAGCATTTT. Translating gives CATSAGSSNQPQHF.

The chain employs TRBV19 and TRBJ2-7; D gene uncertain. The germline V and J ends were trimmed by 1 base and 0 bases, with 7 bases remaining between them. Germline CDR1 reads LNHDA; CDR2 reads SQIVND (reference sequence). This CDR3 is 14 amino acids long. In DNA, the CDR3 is TGTGCCAGTAGTATAGTTTACAGCTCCTACGAGCAGTACTTC. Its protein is CASSIVYSSYEQYF.

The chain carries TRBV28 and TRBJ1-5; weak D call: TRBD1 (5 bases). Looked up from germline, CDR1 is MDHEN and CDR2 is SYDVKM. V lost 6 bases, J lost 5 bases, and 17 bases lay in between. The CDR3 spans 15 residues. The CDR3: CASSPAGEYHQPQHF. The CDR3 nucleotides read TGTGCCAGCAGCCCGGCGGGGGAATACCATCAGCCCCAGCATTTT.

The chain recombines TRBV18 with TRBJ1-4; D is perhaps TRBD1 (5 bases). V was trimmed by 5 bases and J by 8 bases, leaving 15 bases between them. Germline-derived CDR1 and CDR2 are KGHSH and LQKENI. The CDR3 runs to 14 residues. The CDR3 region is CASSAGQGGEKLFF. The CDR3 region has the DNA TGTGCCAGCTCAGCGGGCCAGGGCGGGGAAAAACTGTTTTTT.

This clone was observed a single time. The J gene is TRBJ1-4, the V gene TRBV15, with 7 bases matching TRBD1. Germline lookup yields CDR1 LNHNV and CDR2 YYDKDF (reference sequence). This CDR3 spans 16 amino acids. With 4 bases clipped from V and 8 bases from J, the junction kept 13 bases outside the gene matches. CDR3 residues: CATSTSFDRVYEKLFF. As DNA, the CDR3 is TGTGCCACCAGCACCTCCTTCGACAGGGTTTACGAAAAACTGTTTTTT.

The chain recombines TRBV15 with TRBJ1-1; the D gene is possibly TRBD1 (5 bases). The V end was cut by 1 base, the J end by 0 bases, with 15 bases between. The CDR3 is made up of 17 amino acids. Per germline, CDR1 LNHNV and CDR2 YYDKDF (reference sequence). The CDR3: CATSRVWGGTMNTEAFF. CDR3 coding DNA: TGTGCCACCAGCAGAGTTTGGGGCGGAACAATGAACACTGAAGCTTTCTTT.